This entry describes one TCR beta chain. Antigen specificity is unknown. This record comes from a study of pediatric ulcerative colitis. General study points: A couple of rectal clonotypes were found only in ulcerative colitis patients, all of them. Rectal repertoires separated controls, mild-moderate and acute severe colitis. Ulcerative colitis patients shared more blood-rectal clones than controls. Substantially fewer templates came from a couple of patients' blood samples.

One to two pinch biopsies were taken from the rectum during colonoscopy. Assay: immunoSEQ multiplex PCR; the TCRdb copy retains only in-frame clones and omits some. The sample contains fewer than 12,000 clones, 82% of which appear only once. Germline CDR1 reads SGHVS; CDR2 reads FQNEAQ. The germline V and J ends were trimmed by 2 bases and 9 bases, with 14 bases remaining between them. This CDR3 contains 14 residues. This clonotype was sampled from a girl aged 10 to 17 who was a control in a study of pediatric ulcerative colitis. The sequencing input was gut tissue. V and J are TRBV7-8 and TRBJ1-5, with D possibly TRBD1 on 6 matching bases. As DNA, the CDR3 is TGTGCCAGCAGCTTAACGACAGGCGAAAGGCCCCAGCATTTT. Amino acids: CASSLTTGERPQHF.